Listed below are T cell receptor beta chains from one sample, sequenced in a study of T-cell reconstitution after alpha-beta-depleted transplantation in children. TCRdb recomputed calls from the PCR reads with MiXCR, one row per CDR3 protein. The table lists 500,000 to 750,000 distinct CDR3 sequences, under 15% of them singletons. The sequenced sample was PBMCs, mostly from graft donor cells, obtained 360 days after TCRalphabeta/CD19-depleted stem cell transplant. These receptors all come from a male patient between 10 and 17 years old who had a stem cell transplant for acute myeloid leukemia, so the T cells may come from the graft donor. Each CDR3 is given with its conserved first and last residue. D genes are given only for firm matches. Only some rows state a clone size, as once, few, many or a class for expanded clones.

J gene	D gene	V gene	clone size	CDR3 DNA	CDR3 protein
TRBJ2-1	-	TRBV20-1	many	TGCAGTGGTGGTAGGGGGGGTTCCTCCTACAATGAGCAGTTCTTC	CSGGRGGSSYNEQFF
TRBJ1-5	TRBD1	TRBV7-9	-	TGTGCCAGCGACGACTCGGACAGGGGAAGCAATCAGCCCCAGCATTTT	CASDDSDRGSNQPQHF
TRBJ1-1	TRBD1	TRBV29-1	-	TGCAGCGTTGAACGACAGGGGGCGACTGAAGCTTTCTTT	CSVERQGATEAFF
TRBJ1-2	TRBD1	TRBV6-2/TRBV6-3	many	TGTGCCAGCAGTCTGACAGGGTCAAACTATGGCTACACCTTC	CASSLTGSNYGYTF
TRBJ2-5	-	TRBV28	-	TGTGCCAGCAGTTTGGGACCACCGAGAGAGACCCAGTACTTC	CASSLGPPRETQYF
TRBJ2-1	-	TRBV4-2	-	TGTGCCAACAGCCAAGATCCGGGGACCTATGAGCAGTTCTTC	CANSQDPGTYEQFF
TRBJ2-7	TRBD2	TRBV20-1	-	TGCAGTGCTAGAGTTAGCGGGGCCCTCTTCGCCCTGTACGAGCAGTACTTC	CSARVSGALFALYEQYF
TRBJ2-1	-	TRBV6-2/TRBV6-3	-	TGTGCCAGCAGTCAAGGACGGTACAATGAGCAGTTCTTC	CASSQGRYNEQFF
TRBJ2-7	TRBD2	TRBV7-8	many	TGTGCCAGCAGCCTCTCTAGCGGGGTAGACGAGCAGTACTTC	CASSLSSGVDEQYF
TRBJ2-2	-	TRBV5-1	few	TGCGCCAGCAGCCTATACTCCGGGGAGCTGTTTTTT	CASSLYSGELFF
TRBJ2-1	-	TRBV28	many	TGTGCCAGCAGTCTAGGACAGACGACTGGGAGTGAGCAGTTCTTC	CASSLGQTTGSEQFF
TRBJ1-1	-	TRBV7-2	few	TGTGCCAGCAGCTTAGGGGGGGCGGGGAACACTGAAGCTTTCTTT	CASSLGGAGNTEAFF
TRBJ2-3	-	TRBV7-2	-	TGTGCCAGCAGCTTAGCGTTGGGTCCCCACACAGATACGCAGTATTTT	CASSLALGPHTDTQYF
TRBJ2-2	-	TRBV25-1	-	TGTGCCAGCAGTGAGGGTAGTCCCGGGGAGCTGTTTTTT	CASSEGSPGELFF
TRBJ1-4	-	TRBV7-2	-	TGTGCCACCCGCGAAGGAAGGGCTAATGAAAAACTGTTTTTT	CATREGRANEKLFF
TRBJ2-1	-	TRBV12-3/TRBV12-4	-	TGTGCCAGCTGCCGGGGCCCCCAGCCCCCAGGTGGGCAGTTCTTC	CASCRGPQPPGGQFF
TRBJ2-7	-	TRBV20-1	few	TGCAGTGCTAGGGGGGGAAAGAGCTCCTACGAGCAGTACTTC	CSARGGKSSYEQYF
TRBJ2-1	-	TRBV6-6	-	TGTGCCACCACTACCTACAATGAGCAGTTCTTC	CATTTYNEQFF
TRBJ2-5	-	TRBV10-3	-	TGTGCCGTTCGAGGACAGGGAGGGGAGACCCAGTACTTC	CAVRGQGGETQYF
TRBJ2-1	-	TRBV20-1	-	TGCAGTGCTAGAGGGACAGCGAGCTCCTACAATGAGCAGTTCTTC	CSARGTASSYNEQFF
TRBJ2-1	TRBD2	TRBV10-3	few	TGTGCCATCAGTGCGGGGACTAGCGGGAGGGATTACAATGAGCAGTTCTTC	CAISAGTSGRDYNEQFF
TRBJ2-3	-	TRBV7-2	many	TGTGCCAGCAGCCGATACGCGGGAAGTGTAGATACGCAGTATTTT	CASSRYAGSVDTQYF
TRBJ2-1	TRBD2	TRBV28	-	TGTGCCAGCAGGTCCGGGACTAGCGGCGGCGATGCCCAGTTCTTC	CASRSGTSGGDAQFF
TRBJ1-1	-	TRBV3-1	-	TGTGCCAGCAGGTATACCGATACCTTAGCTTTCTTT	CASRYTDTLAFF
TRBJ2-3	-	TRBV20-1	many	TGCAGTGCTAGAGCGGGGACAGATACGCAGTATTTT	CSARAGTDTQYF
TRBJ2-2	-	TRBV11-2	many	TGTGCCAGCAGCAGGCAGGTCACCGGGGAGCTGTTTTTT	CASSRQVTGELFF
TRBJ2-3	-	TRBV20-1	few	TGCAGTGCTCCCACAGATACGCAGTATTTT	CSAPTDTQYF
TRBJ2-5	-	TRBV29-1	few	TGCAGCGTTGCTACGGGAAGGGGCATGGAGACCCAGTACTTC	CSVATGRGMETQYF
TRBJ2-3	TRBD2	TRBV28	many	TGTGCCAGCAGTTTATACCCGGGACTAGCGGGCAAGGTGAATACGCAGTATTTT	CASSLYPGLAGKVNTQYF
TRBJ1-5	-	TRBV12-3/TRBV12-4	-	TGTGCCAGCAGTTTCGTCGCGGTGGATCAGCCCCAGCATTTT	CASSFVAVDQPQHF
TRBJ2-1	-	TRBV13	-	TGTGCCAGCAGCTTACAGGGGTCGGGACCATACAATGAGCAGTTCTTC	CASSLQGSGPYNEQFF
TRBJ2-1	-	TRBV27	-	TGTGCCAGCAGTTTCCGTGACTCCGGAAATGAGCAGTTCTTC	CASSFRDSGNEQFF
TRBJ2-7	TRBD2	TRBV6-5	few	TGTGCCAGCAGTTACGTAAGTCTAGCGGGGACCTACGAGCAGTACTTC	CASSYVSLAGTYEQYF
TRBJ2-1	TRBD2	TRBV4-3	few	TGCGCCAGCAGCCAAGGGCTAGCGGGAGAGTACCCCTACAATGAGCAGTTCTTC	CASSQGLAGEYPYNEQFF
TRBJ2-1	-	TRBV20-1	few	TGCAGTGCGCAGGGGGCGGTAAGCGGGATGAATGAGCAGTTCTTC	CSAQGAVSGMNEQFF
TRBJ2-3	TRBD2	TRBV11-3	few	TGTGCCAGCAGCTCACCGGGGGGTCAGGCGGGACTAGCGGGACCAGATACGCAGTATTTT	CASSSPGGQAGLAGPDTQYF
TRBJ2-1	TRBD1	TRBV24-1	few	TGTGCCACCAGTGATCCCACAGGGGGGCCCTACAATGAGCAGTTCTTC	CATSDPTGGPYNEQFF
TRBJ2-2	-	TRBV12-3/TRBV12-4	-	TGTGCCAGCAGTTTAGCTTTAGGACCAAACACCGGGGAGCTGTTTTTT	CASSLALGPNTGELFF
TRBJ2-7	TRBD1	TRBV3-1	-	TGTGCCAGCAGCCTGGGACAGGGGTTCGGAGAGCAGTACTTC	CASSLGQGFGEQYF
TRBJ2-7	TRBD2	TRBV4-3	-	TGCGCCAGCAGCCGTGTGCCGGGACTAGCGGTCTACGAGCAGTACTTC	CASSRVPGLAVYEQYF